This T cell receptor beta chain was identified during a study (dated by TCRdb to 2013 to 2016). With respect to the entire study: The study tested whether tumor-infiltrating Tregs in breast cancer are recruited from blood Tregs or converted in situ from other CD4+ T cell subsets.

The CDR3 starts with the cysteine, ends with the phenylalanine, and has 17 residues. The retained sequence is limited to the CDR3, 51 bases, with the frame set at the first base. CDR1 MNHNY and CDR2 SVGAGI are derived from the germline V gene (reference sequence). Trimming removed 5 bases from V and 1 base from J, leaving 15 bases between the germline ends. The investigation overall reported the following: Tumor memory CD4+ T cell TCR gene usage was found to cluster with blood and lymph node memory CD4+ cells and with lymph node naive CD4+ cells. The larger-cohort validation was restricted to a single TCR beta V-J rearrangement rather than whole repertoires. The greatest overlap of tumor-infiltrating Treg TCR alpha and beta sequences was with tumor naive CD4+ T cells, followed next by blood naive CD4+ T cells.

Amplification of full-length TCR variable regions was done by 5' RACE PCR using constant-region reverse primers, and this step was followed by semi-nested PCR with Nested Universal Primer A. Using the ReliaPrep RNA Cell Miniprep System, total RNA was extracted, and the SMARTer RACE 5'/3' Kit was then used to reverse transcribe the RNA into 5'RACE-ready cDNA. Multiplex adaptors were used to barcode the full-length TCR alpha and beta libraries, which were then sequenced on an Illumina MiSeq. In the authors' own workflow: For each of nine subset-tissue groups, sequencing data from the five patients were combined, and the groups were compared by unsupervised clustering of TCR gene usage. The Morisita-Horn index was used to calculate repertoire similarity, with shared sequences weighted according to their contribution to each repertoire. The raw public data were reprocessed by TCRdb itself: fastp quality trimming at Q25, MiXCR clonotype calling, in-frame beta chains only. Rows with one shared CDR3 protein collapse into an entry with the most common genes and DNA. Clone size and V and J calls follow TCRdb, not the original study. This sample gives approximately 57,000 distinct CDR3 sequences in total; around 20% of them show up just once. Jointly, the top ten make up 3.2% of the sample.

Regarding this clonotype: Its antigen has not been determined. No base-level quality is on record; no much larger clone is a single base apart.

Cells that were CD4+CD25+CD127-/low were isolated as Tregs. Tregs, naive and memory CD4+ T cells from tumor, blood and ipsilateral draining lymph nodes of roughly 5 breast cancer patients underwent full-length TCR alpha and beta sequencing. Tumor tissue and lymph nodes obtained from ipsilateral axillary dissection were perfused with PBS, minced and then digested with collagenase I and hyaluronidase. FACS confirmed that the sorted cell populations were more than 90% pure. This receptor was identified in a female donor with breast cancer. The rearrangement joined TRBV6-6 to TRBJ1-6, with TRBD1 as a weak D call on 5 bases. The sequenced material came from tumor-infiltrating Tregs sorted from the breast tumor. The CDR3 reads CASSAAGRGSYNSPLHF. The nucleotide sequence reads TGTGCCAGCAGTGCAGCGGGGCGCGGGTCCTATAATTCACCCCTCCACTTT.